The 10 T cell receptor beta chains given below trace back to one sample, sequenced in a study of human T cells and chemical hapten exposure. The time point here: pre-sensitization, week 0. Treatment described: therapeutic diphenylcyclopropenone sensitization with weekly scalp DPC. Using its own MiXCR run on the RACE reads, TCRdb lists one record per CDR3 protein. Among about 110,000 distinct CDR3 sequences listed, less than 15% were seen once. The sequenced sample was whole blood, obtained in connection with sensitization to the hapten diphenylcyclopropenone (DPC). The receptors originated from a woman aged 45-59 years with alopecia areata. Some clones in this sample may be carry-over from other donors' samples.

Regarding this clonotype: A read error is possible here, since a much larger clone lies one base away. V usage is TRBV5-6 and J usage is TRBJ2-1; possible D gene TRBD1, 5 bases. Trimming removed 2 bases from V and 7 bases from J, with 7 bases in between. The CDR3 extends over 12 amino acids. Germline assignment: CDR1 SGHDT and CDR2 YYEEEE. CDR3 region: CASSFSGNEQFF. The CDR3 nucleotides are TGTGCCAGCAGCTTCTCAGGGAATGAGCAGTTCTTC.

The CDR3 is CASSLTGGSIGTEAFF. The CDR3 coding sequence is TGCGCCAGCAGCTTGACAGGGGGGAGTATAGGAACTGAAGCTTTCTTT. The chain joins TRBV5-1 to TRBJ1-1, with TRBD1 matching over 8 bases. There are 16 residues in the CDR3. Germline CDR1 and CDR2: SGHRS and YFSETQ. Trimming took 1 base from V and 5 from J; bases not matched to a gene: 10.

This clonotype showed up many times. The chain joins TRBV6-5 to TRBJ2-5; D unresolved. Per the germline V gene, CDR1 is MNHEY and CDR2 is SVGAGI. V gave up 4 bases and J gave up 1 base, with 16 bases separating them. This CDR3 comprises 16 residues. The DNA of the CDR3 is TGTGCCAGCAGTTCCCCCCAGCGAGGCTTCCAAGAGACCCAGTACTTC. Amino acids: CASSSPQRGFQETQYF.

This clonotype has ten or more counts. The rearrangement links TRBV29-1 to TRBJ1-1; TRBD1 might be the D (6 bases). V was shortened by 6 bases and J by 5 bases, with 19 bases between the two germline ends. Germline assignment: CDR1 SQVTM and CDR2 ANQGSEA. CDR3 length equals 14 residues. In DNA, the CDR3 is TGCAGCGTGTGGGGGTCACAGGGCGGTACTGAAGCTTTCTTT. Its protein product is CSVWGSQGGTEAFF. The complete variable domain, with remaining parts taken from reference TRBV29-1 and TRBJ1-1, reads SAVISQKPSRDICQRGTSLTIQCQVDSQVTMMFWYRQQPGQSLTLIATANQGSEATYESGFVIDKFPISRPNLTFSTLTVSNMSPEDSSIYLCSVWGSQGGTEAFFGQGTRLTVV.

The chain couples TRBV18 to TRBJ2-1; 8 bases are shared with TRBD1. Germline V gene data show CDR1 as KGHSH and CDR2 as LQKENI. This CDR3 has 17 residues. The junction had 10 bases not matched to a gene; V was cut back by 3 bases and J by 3 bases. The CDR3 DNA follows: TGTGCCAGCTCACCGCAATTCTCAGGGACAGGCTACAATGAGCAGTTCTTC. The encoded protein is CASSPQFSGTGYNEQFF. Full variable domain (remainder filled in from reference TRBV18 and TRBJ2-1): NAGVMQNPRHLVRRRGQEARLRCSPMKGHSHVYWYRQLPEEGLKFMVYLQKENIIDESGMPKERFSAEFPKEGPSILRIQQVVRGDSAAYFCASSPQFSGTGYNEQFFGPGTRLTVL.

J is TRBJ1-4 and V is TRBV20-1; D possibly corresponds to TRBD1 (6 bases). The CDR3 consists of 13 residues. Germline CDR1 DFQATT, CDR2 SNEGSKA (reference sequence). V lost 5 bases and J 4 bases, leaving 11 bases between the germline ends. The CDR3, as DNA: TGCAGTGCTCCCGGACAGATTAATGAAAAACTGTTTTTT. Translated: CSAPGQINEKLFF.

This clonotype was seen only a few times. The chain recombines TRBV27 with TRBJ2-3; 11 bases are shared with TRBD2. V lost 3 bases and J lost 6; bases outside the gene matches: 5. The CDR3 has 15 amino acids. Germline V CDR1 and CDR2: MNHEY, SMNVEV (reference sequence). The CDR3 region has the DNA TGTGCCAGCAGTTTGGTACTAGCGGGAGAGGATACGCAGTATTTT. Protein: CASSLVLAGEDTQYF.

In this sample, this clonotype turned up a few times. This chain uses TRBV18 with TRBJ2-3; TRBD2 agrees at 13 bases. Looked up from germline, CDR1 is KGHSH and CDR2 is LQKENI. The CDR3 is 16 amino acids. With V trimmed by 6 bases and J by 2 bases, 5 bases remained unmatched. In DNA, the CDR3 is TGTGCCAGCTCGTGGACTAGCGGGGGAACCACAGATACGCAGTATTTT. Protein product: CASSWTSGGTTDTQYF.

The sample holds many counts of this clonotype. The chain is built from TRBV28 and TRBJ2-7; weak D call: TRBD1 (5 bases). This CDR3 contains 15 residues. Trimming took off 3 bases at V and 2 bases at J, with 14 bases between the two ends. CDR1 and CDR2 from the germline V gene are MDHEN and SYDVKM. CDR3 residues: CASSFQGLQAYEQYF. CDR3 in DNA: TGTGCCAGCAGTTTCCAGGGTTTACAAGCCTACGAGCAGTACTTC.

In its sample, this clonotype was seen a few times. The V call is TRBV7-8, the J call TRBJ1-2; D not certain. CDR1 is SGHVS and CDR2 is FQNEAQ in the germline V gene. Trimming cost V 3 bases and J 7 bases, with 9 bases left between them. The CDR3 sequence is 12 residues long. The CDR3 sequence: CASSLMGSGYTF. CDR3 in DNA: TGTGCCAGCAGCTTGATGGGCTCTGGCTACACCTTC.